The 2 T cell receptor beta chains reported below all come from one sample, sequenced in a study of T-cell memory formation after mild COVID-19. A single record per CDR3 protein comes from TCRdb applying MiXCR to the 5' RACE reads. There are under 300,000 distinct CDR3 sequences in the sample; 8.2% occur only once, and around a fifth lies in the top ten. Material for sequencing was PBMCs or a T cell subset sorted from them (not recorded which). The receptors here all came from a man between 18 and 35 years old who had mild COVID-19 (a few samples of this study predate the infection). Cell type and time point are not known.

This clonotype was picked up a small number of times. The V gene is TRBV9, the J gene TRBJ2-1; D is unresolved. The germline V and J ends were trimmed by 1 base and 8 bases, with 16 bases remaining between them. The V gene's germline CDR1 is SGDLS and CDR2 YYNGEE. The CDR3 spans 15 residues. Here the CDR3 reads CASSVTAIRPDEQFF. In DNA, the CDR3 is TGTGCCAGCAGCGTAACGGCTATTCGCCCAGATGAGCAGTTCTTC.

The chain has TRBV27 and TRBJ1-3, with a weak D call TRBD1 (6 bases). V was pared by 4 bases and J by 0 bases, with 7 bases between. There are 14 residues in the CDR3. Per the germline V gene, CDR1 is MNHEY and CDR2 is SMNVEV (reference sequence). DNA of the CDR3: TGTGCCAGCAGTTCGGGACACTCTGGAAACACCATATATTTT. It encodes CASSSGHSGNTIYF.